The 17 T cell receptor beta chains given below trace back to one sample, sequenced in a study of blood T cell repertoires in COVID-19. Profiling relied on immunoSEQ multiplex PCR, and the TCRdb table lists in-frame clones only, not all of them. The data contain about 380,000 clones, about 88% of them seen just once; the ten biggest clones take up approximately 1.2%. The material sequenced was PBMCs or T cells enriched from blood (not recorded which). These receptors were obtained from a woman younger than 35 who had recovered from COVID-19.

This rearrangement joins TRBV6-5 to TRBJ1-1; the D gene is possibly TRBD1 (6 bases). V dropped 0 bases and J dropped 4 bases, with 9 bases sitting between them. Germline loops: CDR1 MNHEY, CDR2 SVGAGI. This CDR3 has 14 residues. The CDR3 region is CASSYSGQSTEAFF. The CDR3 coding sequence is TGTGCCAGCAGTTACTCCGGACAGTCCACTGAAGCTTTCTTT.

J is TRBJ1-4 and V is TRBV10-3; 7 bases match TRBD1. Germline V gene lookup returns CDR1 ENHRY and CDR2 SYGVKD. CDR3 size: 16 residues. V shed 0 bases and J 6 bases; nucleotides not matched to a gene: 7. The CDR3 region has the DNA TGTGCCATCAGTGAGTCGACTCAGGGGGAGGATGAAAAACTGTTTTTT. As protein: CAISESTQGEDEKLFF.

In this sample, this clone turned up once. This sequence joins TRBV30 and TRBJ1-6; a weak D match, TRBD1 (5 bases). V was shortened by 2 bases and J by 3 bases, with 20 bases between the two germline ends. The CDR3 is made up of 18 amino acids. Germline values: CDR1 GTSNPN, CDR2 SVGIG (reference sequence). The CDR3 region has the DNA TGTGCCTGGAGTTACTCATCCGGGGGAGCCCTCTATAATTCACCCCTCCACTTT. It encodes CAWSYSSGGALYNSPLHF. The full variable domain, completed using reference TRBV30 and TRBJ1-6, is SQTIHQWPATLVQPVGSPLSLECTVEGTSNPNLYWYRQAAGRGLQLLFYSVGIGQISSEVPQNLSASRPQDRQFILSSKKLLLSDSGFYLCAWSYSSGGALYNSPLHFGNGTRLTVT.

The chain couples TRBV13 to TRBJ2-7, with 11 nucleotides matching TRBD1. V shed 6 bases and J 2 bases; nucleotides not matched to a gene: 6. The CDR3 extends over 15 amino acids. Per the germline V gene, CDR1 is PRHDT and CDR2 is FYEKMQ (reference sequence). CDR3 sequence (DNA): TGTGCCAGCAGTTCCGAGGGACAGGGGGCCTACGAGCAGTACTTC. Protein sequence: CASSSEGQGAYEQYF.

The rearrangement uses TRBV2 and TRBJ1-6; unclear D gene. This CDR3 spans 19 amino acids. CDR1 SNHLY and CDR2 FYNNEI come from the germline V gene. V was clipped by 4 bases and J by 0 bases, with 19 bases between them. The CDR3 protein is CASSVESQPGSSYNSPLHF. The CDR3 region has the DNA TGTGCCAGCAGTGTAGAGAGCCAGCCCGGGAGCTCCTATAATTCACCCCTCCACTTT.

This chain connects TRBV5-1 to TRBJ1-4; tentatively, D is TRBD1 (5 bases). The germline V gene has CDR1 SGHRS and CDR2 YFSETQ. V lost 4 bases, J lost 2 bases, and 12 bases lay in between. The CDR3 extends over 15 amino acids. CDR3 sequence: CASSAQGHTNEKLFF. The CDR3 DNA follows: TGCGCCAGCAGCGCCCAAGGACATACTAATGAAAAACTGTTTTTT.

V usage is TRBV4-1 and J usage is TRBJ1-1; D might be TRBD1 (5 bases). CDR1 is MGHRA, CDR2 YSYEKL, per germline. CDR3 length: 16 amino acids. V was pared by 1 base and J by 1 base, with 13 bases between. In DNA form, the CDR3 reads TGCGCCAGCAGCCAAGGCGCAGGGCGGAAGAACACTGAAGCTTTCTTT. It is translated as CASSQGAGRKNTEAFF.

V is TRBV27 and J is TRBJ2-3; D is perhaps TRBD1 (6 bases). V lost 4 bases to trimming and J lost 0 bases, with 14 bases between them. The length of the CDR3 is 16 residues. Germline-derived CDR1 and CDR2 are MNHEY and SMNVEV (reference sequence). CDR3: CASSWMTGSSTDTQYF. The CDR3 nucleotides read TGTGCCAGCAGTTGGATGACAGGTTCGAGCACAGATACGCAGTATTTT.

The CDR3 loop reads CASSGADGYTF. CDR3 in DNA: TGTGCCAGCAGCGGCGCTGATGGCTACACCTTC. The chain recombines TRBV9 with TRBJ1-2; D is undetermined. Germline-derived CDR1 and CDR2 are SGDLS and YYNGEE. The CDR3 has 11 amino acids. Trimming shortened V by 3 bases and J by 6 bases, and 6 bases separated the two germline ends.

The J gene is TRBJ2-5, the V gene TRBV4-2; 10 nucleotides match TRBD1. The J segment lost 5 bases and the V segment lost 3 bases, leaving 12 bases of the junction unmatched. The V gene's germline CDR1 is LGHNA and CDR2 YNFKEQ. The CDR3 spans 17 residues. The CDR3, as DNA: TGTGCCAGCAGCCAGGGTGTGGACAGGGGGGCGCGGGAGACCCAGTACTTC. Residues: CASSQGVDRGARETQYF.

The chain carries TRBV28 and TRBJ1-1; D is unclear. Trimming shortened V by 5 bases and J by 5 bases, and 24 bases separated the two germline ends. The CDR3 runs to 17 residues. CDR1 and CDR2 (germline): MDHEN, SYDVKM. CDR3 residues: CASSPQQLPGRFTEAFF. CDR3 coding DNA: TGTGCCAGCAGTCCCCAGCAGCTACCAGGCCGTTTTACTGAAGCTTTCTTT.

This rearrangement joins TRBV6-2 or TRBV6-3 to TRBJ2-2; 16 bases fit TRBD2. Germline CDR1 is MNHEY and CDR2 is SVGEGT. The CDR3 extends over 17 amino acids. V lost 5 bases, J lost 3 bases, and 3 bases stayed unmatched. The CDR3: CASSTGTSGGDTGELFF. DNA of the CDR3: TGTGCCAGCAGTACCGGGACTAGCGGGGGGGACACCGGGGAGCTGTTTTTT.

V usage is TRBV27 and J usage is TRBJ1-6, with 9 bases that match TRBD1. The CDR3 sequence is 14 residues long. V was clipped by 5 bases and J by 9 bases; unmatched bases: 5. CDR1 is MNHEY, CDR2 SMNVEV, per germline (reference sequence). The CDR3: CASSKGQGGSPLHF. The CDR3 nucleotides read TGTGCCAGCAGTAAGGGACAGGGCGGTTCACCCCTCCACTTT.

The sample holds a few counts of this clone. This chain joins TRBV20-1 and TRBJ1-2; D uncertain. CDR1 and CDR2 from the germline V gene are DFQATT and SNEGSKA (reference sequence). This CDR3 contains 10 residues. The CDR3 DNA sequence: TGCAGACCGAACGGGTTTGGCTACACCTTC. It is translated as CRPNGFGYTF.

This chain links TRBV25-1 with TRBJ2-3, with 10 bases matching TRBD2. Germline V CDR1 and CDR2: MGHDK, SYGVNS. The ends lost 4 bases at V and 6 bases at J; junction bases unmatched: 10. The CDR3 extends over 16 amino acids. CDR3 coding DNA: TGTGCCAGCAGTGGACAGCGGGGGGGTCAAATGGATACGCAGTATTTT. Encoded protein: CASSGQRGGQMDTQYF.

The chain uses TRBV30 and TRBJ2-4; TRBD1 matches 11 bases. CDR1 is GTSNPN, CDR2 SVGIG, per germline (reference sequence). The CDR3 loop spans 14 amino acids. Losses at the gene ends were 1 base for V and 4 bases for J; bases not matched to a gene: 0. The chain's CDR3 is CAWSGDRGKNIQYF. The DNA for the CDR3 is TGTGCCTGGAGTGGGGACAGGGGGAAAAACATTCAGTACTTC.

This clone was picked up one time. V is TRBV4-3 and J is TRBJ2-7; 8 bases align to TRBD1. The germline CDR1 and CDR2 sequences are LGHNA and YSLEER. This CDR3 region has 14 residues. V lost 0 bases to trimming and J lost 3 bases; unmatched junction nucleotides: 1. CDR3 in amino acids: CASSQETGVYEQYF. DNA for the CDR3: TGCGCCAGCAGCCAAGAGACAGGGGTCTACGAGCAGTACTTC.